This T cell receptor (beta chain) was observed in a study of T-cell reconstitution after alpha-beta-depleted transplantation in children. V lost 0 bases, J lost 10 bases, and 7 bases lay in between. The CDR3 loop spans 13 amino acids. In germline, CDR1 is MNHEY, CDR2 SVGAGI. Preparation of the TCRbeta library used unique molecular identifiers. TCRdb re-called the PCR reads with MiXCR, one entry per CDR3 protein. The sample includes approximately 430,000 distinct CDR3 sequences, 15% to 20% of them seen just once. This clonotype was seen only a few times. Its antigen is not known. Study outcomes and limitations: T-cell counts and diversity at one year post-transplant came mainly from newly produced T cells.

This sample comprised PBMCs, mostly from graft donor cells, obtained 360 days after TCRalphabeta/CD19-depleted stem cell transplant. This TCR was sampled from a boy younger than two who had a stem cell transplant for Wiskott-Aldrich syndrome, so the T cells may come from the graft donor. This chain links TRBV6-5 with TRBJ1-6; D is unresolved. The DNA for the CDR3 is TGTGCCAGCAGTTACTCCGTTTTGTCACCCCTCCACTTT. It yields the protein CASSYSVLSPLHF.